This T cell receptor (beta chain) was observed in a study of blood T cell repertoires in COVID-19. In the source study's methods: Reference gene primers were amplified, and this amplification served to estimate nucleated cell counts. Method: immunoSEQ multiplex PCR; TCRdb's copy keeps in-frame clones and lacks some. D and trimming were read from the DNA, whereas the V and J calls and clone size are those reported in that table. This table has 95,000 or so clones, about 84% appearing once. Germline lookup yields CDR1 KGHSH and CDR2 LQKENI. The CDR3 has 15 amino acids. J was trimmed by 6 bases and V by 2 bases; bases with no gene match: 5.

This TCR was recovered from a human donor in a cohort sampled during active COVID-19. The chain links TRBV18 to TRBJ1-4; TRBD1 matches 8 bases. Sequencing input: peripheral blood. This CDR3 reads CASSPVTGVDEKLFF. As DNA, the CDR3 is TGTGCCAGCTCACCAGTGACAGGGGTTGATGAAAAACTGTTTTTT.